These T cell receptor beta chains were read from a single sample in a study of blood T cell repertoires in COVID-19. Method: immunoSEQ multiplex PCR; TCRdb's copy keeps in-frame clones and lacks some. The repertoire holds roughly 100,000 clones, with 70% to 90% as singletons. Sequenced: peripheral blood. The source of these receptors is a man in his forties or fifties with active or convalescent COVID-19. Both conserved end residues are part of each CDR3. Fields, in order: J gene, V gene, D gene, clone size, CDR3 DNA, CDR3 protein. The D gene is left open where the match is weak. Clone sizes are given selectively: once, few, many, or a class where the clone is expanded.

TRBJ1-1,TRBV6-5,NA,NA,TGTGCCAGCAGCCGCAGGGCGGAGAACACTGAAGCTTTCTTT,CASSRRAENTEAFF
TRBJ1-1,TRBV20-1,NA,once,TGCAGTGCTCCGCCCACATCCGAAGCTTTCTTT,CSAPPTSEAFF
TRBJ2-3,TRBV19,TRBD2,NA,TGTGCCAGTAGTACCGGACTAGCGGGGAGACCTAGCACAGATACGCAGTATTTT,CASSTGLAGRPSTDTQYF
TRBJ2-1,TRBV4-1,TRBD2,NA,TGCGCCAGCAGCCACTATCCTAGCGGCTCCTACAATGAGCAGTTCTTC,CASSHYPSGSYNEQFF
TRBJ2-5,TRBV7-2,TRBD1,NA,TGTGCCAGCAGCTTAGACAGGGGGAAGTTAGAGACCCAGTACTTC,CASSLDRGKLETQYF
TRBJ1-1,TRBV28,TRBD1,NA,TGTGCCAGCAGTCTGGGACAGGGGCCTGCTGAAGCTTTCTTT,CASSLGQGPAEAFF
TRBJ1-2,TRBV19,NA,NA,TGTGCCAGTAAGGAGGGGCTTTCGGGTAATGAGGGCTACACCTTC,CASKEGLSGNEGYTF
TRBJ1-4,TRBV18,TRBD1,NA,TGTGCCAGCTCACACAGGGGACAAACTAATGAAAAACTGTTTTTT,CASSHRGQTNEKLFF
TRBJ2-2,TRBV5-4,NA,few,TGTGCCAGCAGCTTGGGGACACCCACCGGGGAGCTGTTTTTT,CASSLGTPTGELFF
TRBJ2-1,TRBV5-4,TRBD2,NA,TGTGCCAGCAGCCCATTTGGGGGAGGGGCCTACAATGAGCAGTTCTTC,CASSPFGGGAYNEQFF
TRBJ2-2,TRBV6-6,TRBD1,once,TGTGCCAGCCGCAGGACAGGGCCCGGGGAGCTGTTTTTT,CASRRTGPGELFF
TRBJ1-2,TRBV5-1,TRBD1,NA,TGCGCCAGCAGCCTGGGACAGGGGAGTGGCTACACCTTC,CASSLGQGSGYTF
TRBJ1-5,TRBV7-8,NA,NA,TGTGCCAGCAGCTTAGTGGGGGGGGATAGCAATCAGCCCCAGCATTTT,CASSLVGGDSNQPQHF
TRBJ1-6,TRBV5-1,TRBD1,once,TGCGCCAGCAGCCCGGGACAGACGGGTGGTTCACCCCTCCACTTT,CASSPGQTGGSPLHF
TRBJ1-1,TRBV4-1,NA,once,TGCGCCAGCAGCCAAGGGCCAGAGAACACTGAAGCTTTCTTT,CASSQGPENTEAFF
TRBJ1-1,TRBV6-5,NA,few,TGTGCCAGCAAGGAGGACACTGAAGCTTTCTTT,CASKEDTEAFF
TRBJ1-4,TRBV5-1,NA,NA,TGCGCCAGCAGCTTGGATACGGGTGAAAAACTGTTTTTT,CASSLDTGEKLFF
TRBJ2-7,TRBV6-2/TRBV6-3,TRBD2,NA,TGTGCCAGCAGCCGATATAGCGGGGAGAGGTACGAGCAGTACTTC,CASSRYSGERYEQYF
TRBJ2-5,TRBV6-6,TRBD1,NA,TGTGCCAGCAGTCCCCGGGACAGGGGCTTAGAGACCCAGTACTTC,CASSPRDRGLETQYF
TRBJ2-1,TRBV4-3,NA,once,TGCGCCAGCAGCCAAGTAGCTAGCGCCTACAATGAGCAGTTCTTC,CASSQVASAYNEQFF
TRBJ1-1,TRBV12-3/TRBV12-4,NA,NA,TGTGCCAGCAGTTCCGTGGGGAGCACTGAAGCTTTCTTT,CASSSVGSTEAFF
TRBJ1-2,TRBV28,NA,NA,TGTGCCAGCAGTCTAAACTATGGCTACACCTTC,CASSLNYGYTF
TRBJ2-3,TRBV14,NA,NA,TGTGCCAGCAGGAACACGCGGGAAGATAGCACAGATACGCAGTATTTT,CASRNTREDSTDTQYF
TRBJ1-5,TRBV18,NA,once,TGTGCCAGTTCTCAGGGGAACAATCAGCCCCAGCATTTT,CASSQGNNQPQHF